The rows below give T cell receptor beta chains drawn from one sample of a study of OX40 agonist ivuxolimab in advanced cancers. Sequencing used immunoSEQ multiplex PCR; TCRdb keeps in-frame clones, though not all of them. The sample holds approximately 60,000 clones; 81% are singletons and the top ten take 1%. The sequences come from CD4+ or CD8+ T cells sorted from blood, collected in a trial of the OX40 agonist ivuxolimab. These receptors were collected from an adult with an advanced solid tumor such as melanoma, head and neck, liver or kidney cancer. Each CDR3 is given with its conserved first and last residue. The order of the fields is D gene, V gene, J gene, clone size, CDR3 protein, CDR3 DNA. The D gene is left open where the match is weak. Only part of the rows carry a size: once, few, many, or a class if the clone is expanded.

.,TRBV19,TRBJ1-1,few,CASSMGVDTEAFF,TGTGCCAGTAGTATGGGGGTGGACACTGAAGCTTTCTTT
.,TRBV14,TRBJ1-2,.,CASSQVTSGGYTF,TGTGCCAGCAGCCAAGTAACGTCCGGGGGCTACACCTTC
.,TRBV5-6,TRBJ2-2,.,CASSLAPAGELFF,TGTGCCAGCAGCTTGGCCCCGGCAGGGGAGCTGTTTTTT
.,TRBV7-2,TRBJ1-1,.,CASSLEGARRNTEAFF,TGTGCCAGCAGCTTAGAAGGGGCCAGGAGGAACACTGAAGCTTTCTTT
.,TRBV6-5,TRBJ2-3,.,CASALWGQDTDTQYF,TGTGCCAGCGCCCTTTGGGGACAAGACACAGATACGCAGTATTTT
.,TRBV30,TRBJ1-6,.,CAWNLPGTSYNSPLHF,TGTGCCTGGAACCTGCCCGGGACCTCCTATAATTCACCCCTCCACTTT
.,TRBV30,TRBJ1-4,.,CATGTGYEKLFF,TGTGCCACCGGGACCGGTTATGAAAAACTGTTTTTT
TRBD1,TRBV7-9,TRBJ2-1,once,CASSKRTGGTLYNEQFF,TGTGCCAGCAGCAAGCGGACAGGGGGCACCCTCTACAATGAGCAGTTCTTC
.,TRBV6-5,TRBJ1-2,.,CASRSEVYGYTF,TGTGCCAGCAGATCGGAGGTCTATGGCTACACCTTC
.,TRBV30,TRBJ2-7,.,CAWSGLEGAFLYYEQYF,TGTGCCTGGAGTGGGTTGGAGGGGGCTTTTTTGTACTACGAGCAGTACTTC
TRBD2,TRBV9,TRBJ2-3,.,CASSVSGGETDTQYF,TGTGCCAGCAGCGTAAGCGGGGGTGAGACAGATACGCAGTATTTT
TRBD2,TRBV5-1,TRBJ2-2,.,CASGGAGLAGTGELFF,TGCGCCAGCGGGGGGGCGGGACTAGCGGGCACCGGGGAGCTGTTTTTT
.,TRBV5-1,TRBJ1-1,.,CASSLVGGLDTEAFF,TGCGCCAGCAGCTTGGTGGGGGGATTAGACACTGAAGCTTTCTTT
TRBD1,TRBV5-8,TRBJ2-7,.,CASSLVGTGLYEQYF,TGTGCCAGCAGCTTGGTTGGGACAGGTCTCTACGAGCAGTACTTC
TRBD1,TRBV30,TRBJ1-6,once,CAWSPDRGGSPLHF,TGTGCCTGGAGTCCCGACAGGGGGGGTTCACCCCTCCACTTT
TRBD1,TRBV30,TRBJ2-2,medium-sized,CAWSGRGQGRLFF,TGTGCCTGGTCCGGGAGAGGACAGGGACGGCTGTTTTTT
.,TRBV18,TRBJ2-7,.,CASSPQEGRTYEQYF,TGTGCCAGCTCACCACAGGAGGGCAGGACCTACGAGCAGTACTTC